The rows below give T cell receptor beta chains drawn from one sample of a study of T cells in Graves' hyperthyroidism and ophthalmopathy. TCRdb redid the calling of the multiplex PCR reads with MiXCR, one entry per CDR3 protein. There are 600,000 to 650,000 distinct CDR3 sequences in the sample; less than 25% occur only once, and about 34% lies in the top ten. Input material: blood. The origin of the receptors is a man aged 30 to 39 with Graves' ophthalmopathy. Each CDR3 is given with its conserved first and last residue. D genes are given only for firm matches. For some rows the clone size is stated as once, few or many, or as a class when expanded; others skip it.

cdr3_length: 14; v_call: TRBV20-1; j_call: TRBJ2-7; d_call: -; clone_size: -; cdr3_aa: CSARDRSSSHEQYF; cdr3_nt: TGCAGTGCTAGAGATCGATCTAGCTCCCACGAGCAGTACTTC
cdr3_length: 14; v_call: TRBV24-1; j_call: TRBJ2-2; d_call: -; clone_size: -; cdr3_aa: CATSDRTGPGELFF; cdr3_nt: TGTGCCACCAGTGACCGAACAGGGCCCGGGGAGCTGTTTTTT
cdr3_length: 15; v_call: TRBV20-1; j_call: TRBJ1-5; d_call: -; clone_size: -; cdr3_aa: CSASQGAAWNQPQHF; cdr3_nt: TGCAGTGCTAGTCAAGGCGCGGCTTGGAATCAGCCCCAGCATTTT
cdr3_length: 16; v_call: TRBV5-1; j_call: TRBJ1-5; d_call: TRBD1; clone_size: many; cdr3_aa: CASSTGTGGLDQPQHF; cdr3_nt: TGCGCCAGCAGCACCGGGACAGGGGGTTTGGATCAGCCCCAGCATTTT
cdr3_length: 16; v_call: TRBV6-1; j_call: TRBJ2-3; d_call: TRBD2; clone_size: few; cdr3_aa: CASSEDGLAGSDTQYF; cdr3_nt: TGTGCCAGCAGTGAAGATGGTCTAGCGGGATCAGATACGCAGTATTTT
cdr3_length: 15; v_call: TRBV6-1; j_call: TRBJ2-5; d_call: TRBD1; clone_size: -; cdr3_aa: CASSPSRTGTETQYF; cdr3_nt: TGTGCCAGCAGTCCGTCTCGGACAGGGACGGAGACCCAGTACTTC
cdr3_length: 15; v_call: TRBV12-3/TRBV12-4; j_call: TRBJ2-2; d_call: TRBD2; clone_size: -; cdr3_aa: CASSPAGGYTGELFF; cdr3_nt: TGTGCCAGCAGCCCAGCGGGAGGGTACACCGGGGAGCTGTTTTTT
cdr3_length: 15; v_call: TRBV3-1; j_call: TRBJ2-3; d_call: -; clone_size: -; cdr3_aa: CASSSFGGPADTQYF; cdr3_nt: TGTGCCAGCAGTTCATTCGGTGGGCCCGCAGATACGCAGTATTTT
cdr3_length: 15; v_call: TRBV7-9; j_call: TRBJ2-7; d_call: TRBD1; clone_size: -; cdr3_aa: CASSLTGTGVHEQYF; cdr3_nt: TGTGCCAGCAGCTTAACCGGGACAGGGGTCCACGAGCAGTACTTC
cdr3_length: 14; v_call: TRBV6-2/TRBV6-3; j_call: TRBJ2-3; d_call: -; clone_size: few; cdr3_aa: CASRPGLGADTQYF; cdr3_nt: TGTGCCAGCAGACCCGGACTGGGGGCAGATACGCAGTATTTT
cdr3_length: 16; v_call: TRBV27; j_call: TRBJ1-2; d_call: TRBD1; clone_size: -; cdr3_aa: CASRPIYRGSNYGYTF; cdr3_nt: TGTGCCAGCAGACCGATTTACAGGGGGAGTAACTATGGCTACACCTTC
cdr3_length: 15; v_call: TRBV5-6; j_call: TRBJ2-2; d_call: -; clone_size: few; cdr3_aa: CASSGPDERTGELFF; cdr3_nt: TGTGCCAGCAGCGGACCGGACGAACGCACCGGGGAGCTGTTTTTT
cdr3_length: 16; v_call: TRBV12-3/TRBV12-4; j_call: TRBJ2-2; d_call: TRBD1; clone_size: few; cdr3_aa: CASSPSGPTGAGELFF; cdr3_nt: TGTGCCAGCAGTCCCTCTGGCCCGACAGGGGCCGGGGAGCTGTTTTTT
cdr3_length: 15; v_call: TRBV28; j_call: TRBJ2-1; d_call: TRBD1; clone_size: -; cdr3_aa: CASSFERGLKNEQFF; cdr3_nt: TGTGCCAGCAGTTTCGAGAGGGGGCTAAAGAATGAGCAGTTCTTC
cdr3_length: 12; v_call: TRBV2; j_call: TRBJ2-3; d_call: -; clone_size: -; cdr3_aa: CASTRRTDTQYF; cdr3_nt: TGTGCCAGCACTCGGAGGACGGATACGCAGTATTTT
cdr3_length: 15; v_call: TRBV27; j_call: TRBJ1-2; d_call: TRBD1; clone_size: -; cdr3_aa: CASSLTGTGAYGYTF; cdr3_nt: TGTGCCAGCAGTTTGACTGGGACAGGGGCCTATGGCTACACCTTC
cdr3_length: 16; v_call: TRBV5-4; j_call: TRBJ2-2; d_call: -; clone_size: -; cdr3_aa: CASSGHGTPNTGELFF; cdr3_nt: TGTGCCAGCAGCGGACACGGGACTCCGAACACCGGGGAGCTGTTTTTT
cdr3_length: 16; v_call: TRBV13; j_call: TRBJ2-1; d_call: TRBD2; clone_size: many; cdr3_aa: CASSPTPAGAYNEQFF; cdr3_nt: TGTGCCAGCAGCCCGACGCCAGCGGGGGCTTACAATGAGCAGTTCTTC
cdr3_length: 12; v_call: TRBV20-1; j_call: TRBJ2-5; d_call: -; clone_size: -; cdr3_aa: CSARGGAQTQYF; cdr3_nt: TGCAGTGCTAGGGGCGGGGCCCAGACCCAGTACTTC
cdr3_length: 16; v_call: TRBV6-1; j_call: TRBJ2-6; d_call: -; clone_size: many; cdr3_aa: CASSPPGSSGANVLTF; cdr3_nt: TGTGCCAGCAGTCCCCCAGGGTCCTCTGGGGCCAACGTCCTGACTTTC
cdr3_length: 15; v_call: TRBV20-1; j_call: TRBJ2-7; d_call: -; clone_size: few; cdr3_aa: CSASPGTFLSYEQYF; cdr3_nt: TGCAGTGCTAGCCCCGGGACATTCCTTTCCTACGAGCAGTACTTC
cdr3_length: 14; v_call: TRBV6-1; j_call: TRBJ2-7; d_call: -; clone_size: few; cdr3_aa: CASSSFGGLGEQYF; cdr3_nt: TGTGCCAGCAGTTCCTTCGGGGGATTGGGCGAGCAGTACTTC
cdr3_length: 13; v_call: TRBV29-1; j_call: TRBJ1-2; d_call: -; clone_size: -; cdr3_aa: CSVEDWPGYGYTF; cdr3_nt: TGCAGCGTTGAAGATTGGCCAGGCTATGGCTACACCTTC
cdr3_length: 15; v_call: TRBV7-2; j_call: TRBJ1-6; d_call: -; clone_size: many; cdr3_aa: CASSLRGRGDSPLHF; cdr3_nt: TGTGCCAGCAGCCTTCGGGGGCGCGGGGACTCACCCCTCCACTTT
cdr3_length: 15; v_call: TRBV3-1; j_call: TRBJ2-5; d_call: -; clone_size: -; cdr3_aa: CASSQEGLRQETQYF; cdr3_nt: TGTGCCAGCAGCCAAGAGGGACTGAGGCAAGAGACCCAGTACTTC
cdr3_length: 17; v_call: TRBV7-6; j_call: TRBJ2-2; d_call: TRBD2; clone_size: few; cdr3_aa: CASSHTMTSGKTGELFF; cdr3_nt: TGTGCCAGCAGCCACACCATGACTAGCGGCAAAACCGGGGAGCTGTTTTTT